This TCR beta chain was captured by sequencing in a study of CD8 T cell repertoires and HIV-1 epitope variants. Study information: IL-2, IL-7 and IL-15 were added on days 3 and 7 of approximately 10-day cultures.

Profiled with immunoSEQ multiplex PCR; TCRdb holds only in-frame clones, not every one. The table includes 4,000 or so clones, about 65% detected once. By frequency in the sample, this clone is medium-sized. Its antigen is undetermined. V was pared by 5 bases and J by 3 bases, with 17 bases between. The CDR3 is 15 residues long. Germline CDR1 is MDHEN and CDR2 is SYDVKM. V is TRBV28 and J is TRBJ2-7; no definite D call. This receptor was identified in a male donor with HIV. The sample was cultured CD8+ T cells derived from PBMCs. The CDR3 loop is CASSPRLGDLYEQYF. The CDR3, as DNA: TGTGCCAGCAGTCCCCGACTGGGCGACCTCTACGAGCAGTACTTC. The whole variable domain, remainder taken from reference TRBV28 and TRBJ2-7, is DVKVTQSSRYLVKRTGEKVFLECVQDMDHENMFWYRQDPGLGLRLIYFSYDVKMKEKGDIPEGYSVSREKKERFSLILESASTNQTSMYLCASSPRLGDLYEQYFGPGTRLTVT.